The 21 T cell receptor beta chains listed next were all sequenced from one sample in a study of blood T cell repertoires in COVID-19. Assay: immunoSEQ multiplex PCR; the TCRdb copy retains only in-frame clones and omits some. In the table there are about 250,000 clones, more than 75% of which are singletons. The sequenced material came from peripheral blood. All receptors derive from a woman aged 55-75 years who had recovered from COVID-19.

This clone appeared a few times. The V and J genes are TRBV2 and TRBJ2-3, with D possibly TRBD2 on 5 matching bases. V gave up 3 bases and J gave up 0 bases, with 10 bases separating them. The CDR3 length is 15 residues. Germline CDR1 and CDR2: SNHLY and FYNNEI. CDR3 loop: CASSDPGKSTDTQYF. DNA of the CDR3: TGTGCCAGCAGTGATCCGGGGAAGAGCACAGATACGCAGTATTTT. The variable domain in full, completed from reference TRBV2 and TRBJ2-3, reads EPEVTQTPSHQVTQMGQEVILRCVPISNHLYFYWYRQILGQKVEFLVSFYNNEISEKSEIFDDQFSVERPDGSNFTLKIRSTKLEDSAMYFCASSDPGKSTDTQYFGPGTRLTVL.

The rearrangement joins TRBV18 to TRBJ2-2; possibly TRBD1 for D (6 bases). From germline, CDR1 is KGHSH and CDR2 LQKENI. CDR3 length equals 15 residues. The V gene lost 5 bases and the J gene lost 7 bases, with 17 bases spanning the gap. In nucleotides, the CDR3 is TGTGCCAGCTCAGAAAAACAGGGACGAGTCGGGGAGCTGTTTTTT. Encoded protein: CASSEKQGRVGELFF.

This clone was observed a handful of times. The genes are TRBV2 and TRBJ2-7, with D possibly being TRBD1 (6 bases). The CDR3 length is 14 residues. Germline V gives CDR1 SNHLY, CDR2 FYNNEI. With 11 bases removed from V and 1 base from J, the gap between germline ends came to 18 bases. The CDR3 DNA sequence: TGTGCCGGCCAACAGGGTCCGGGGTCCTACGAGCAGTACTTC. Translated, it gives CAGQQGPGSYEQYF.

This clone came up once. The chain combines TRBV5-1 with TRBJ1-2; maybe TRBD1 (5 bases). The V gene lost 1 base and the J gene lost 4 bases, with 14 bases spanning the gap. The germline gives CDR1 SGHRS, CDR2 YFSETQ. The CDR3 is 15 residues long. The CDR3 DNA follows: TGCGCCAGCAGCTTGTCCCGCGGGGGAAGCTATGGCTACACCTTC. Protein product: CASSLSRGGSYGYTF. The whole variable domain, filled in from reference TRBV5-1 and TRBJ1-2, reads KAGVTQTPRYLIKTRGQQVTLSCSPISGHRSVSWYQQTPGQGLQFLFEYFSETQRNKGNFPGRFSGRQFSNSRSEMNVSTLELGDSALYLCASSLSRGGSYGYTFGSGTRLTVV.

The CDR3 sequence: CAISERSGGSTDTQYF. The CDR3 DNA reads as TGTGCCATCAGTGAGCGTAGCGGGGGTAGCACAGATACGCAGTATTTT. V and J are TRBV10-3 and TRBJ2-3; 9 bases line up with TRBD2. This CDR3 is 16 amino acids long. Trimming removed 2 bases from V and 0 bases from J; junction bases left unmatched: 3. Germline CDR1 reads ENHRY; CDR2 reads SYGVKD.

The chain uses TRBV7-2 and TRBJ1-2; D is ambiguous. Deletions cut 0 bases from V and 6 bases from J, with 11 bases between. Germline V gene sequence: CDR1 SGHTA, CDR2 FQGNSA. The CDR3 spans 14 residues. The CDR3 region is CASSLATASNGYTF. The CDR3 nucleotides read TGTGCCAGCAGCTTAGCCACAGCATCAAATGGCTACACCTTC.

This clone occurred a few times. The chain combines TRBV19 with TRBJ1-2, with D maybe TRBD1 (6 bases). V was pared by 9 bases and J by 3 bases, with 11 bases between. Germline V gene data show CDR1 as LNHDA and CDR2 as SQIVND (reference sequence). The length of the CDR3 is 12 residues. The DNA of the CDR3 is TGTGCCAGCCTAGGGGGTTACTATGGCTACACCTTC. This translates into CASLGGYYGYTF.

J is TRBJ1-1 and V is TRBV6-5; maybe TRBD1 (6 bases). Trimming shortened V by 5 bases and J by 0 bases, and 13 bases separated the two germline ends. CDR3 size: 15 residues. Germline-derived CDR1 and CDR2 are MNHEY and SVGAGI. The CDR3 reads CASSQRQALNTEAFF. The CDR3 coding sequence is TGTGCCAGCAGTCAGAGACAGGCGTTGAACACTGAAGCTTTCTTT.

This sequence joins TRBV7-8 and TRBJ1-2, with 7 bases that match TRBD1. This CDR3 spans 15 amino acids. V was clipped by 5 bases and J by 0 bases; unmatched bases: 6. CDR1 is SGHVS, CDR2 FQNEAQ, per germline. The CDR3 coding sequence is TGTGCCAGCAGCAAATACAGGGGATCTAACTATGGCTACACCTTC. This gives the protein CASSKYRGSNYGYTF.

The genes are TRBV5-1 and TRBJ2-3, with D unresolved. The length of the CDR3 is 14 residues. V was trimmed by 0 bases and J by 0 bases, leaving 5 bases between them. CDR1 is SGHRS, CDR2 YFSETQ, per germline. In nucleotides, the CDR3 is TGCGCCAGCAGCTTGGTCACTAGCACAGATACGCAGTATTTT. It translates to CASSLVTSTDTQYF.

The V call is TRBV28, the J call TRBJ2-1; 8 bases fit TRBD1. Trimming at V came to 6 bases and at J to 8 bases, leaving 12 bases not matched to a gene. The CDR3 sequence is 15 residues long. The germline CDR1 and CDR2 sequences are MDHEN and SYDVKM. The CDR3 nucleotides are TGTGCCAGCAGCTTACCCGGGACAGGATTTGATGAGCAGTTCTTC. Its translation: CASSLPGTGFDEQFF.

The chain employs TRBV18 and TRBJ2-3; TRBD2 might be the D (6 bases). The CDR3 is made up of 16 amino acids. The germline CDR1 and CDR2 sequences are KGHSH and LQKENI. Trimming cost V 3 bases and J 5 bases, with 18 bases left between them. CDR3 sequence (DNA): TGTGCCAGCTCACCCCTAGGGACTCCCCCAAGAGATACGCAGTATTTT. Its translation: CASSPLGTPPRDTQYF.

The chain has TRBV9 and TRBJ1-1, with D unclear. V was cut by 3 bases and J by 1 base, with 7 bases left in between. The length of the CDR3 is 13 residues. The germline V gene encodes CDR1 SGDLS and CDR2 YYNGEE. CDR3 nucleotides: TGTGCCAGCAGCGGGCCGGGGAACACTGAAGCTTTCTTT. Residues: CASSGPGNTEAFF.

Written as DNA, the CDR3 is TGTGCCAGCAGCCCGCCGCGGGGGGGCGCGGAGACCCAGTACTTC. Its protein is CASSPPRGGAETQYF. The V gene is TRBV3-1 (or the pseudogene TRBV3-2), the J gene TRBJ2-5; 9 nucleotides align to TRBD2. Per the germline V gene, CDR1 is LGHDT and CDR2 is YNNKEL (reference sequence). The length of the CDR3 is 15 residues. V lost 4 bases to trimming and J lost 5 bases; unmatched junction nucleotides: 8.

The CDR3 nucleotides read TGTGCCAGCAGCCCAGGGACAGGGGACATCACCCTCCACTTT. Translated, it gives CASSPGTGDITLHF. The chain employs TRBV6-6 and TRBJ1-6; 10 bases line up with TRBD1. CDR3 size: 14 residues. The trim removed 6 bases at V and 14 bases at J, leaving 10 bases unmatched. Germline V CDR1 and CDR2: MNHNY, SVGAGI (reference sequence).

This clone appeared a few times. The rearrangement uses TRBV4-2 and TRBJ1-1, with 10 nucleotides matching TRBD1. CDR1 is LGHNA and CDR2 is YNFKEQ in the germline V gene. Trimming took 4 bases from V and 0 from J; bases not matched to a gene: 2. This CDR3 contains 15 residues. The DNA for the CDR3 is TGTGCCAGCAGCCCGGACAGGGGGGTGAACACTGAAGCTTTCTTT. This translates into CASSPDRGVNTEAFF.

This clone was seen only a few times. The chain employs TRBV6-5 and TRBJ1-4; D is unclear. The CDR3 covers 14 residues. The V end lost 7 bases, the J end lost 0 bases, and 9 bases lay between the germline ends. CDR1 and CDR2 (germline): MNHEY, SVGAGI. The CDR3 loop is CASTHGATNEKLFF. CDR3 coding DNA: TGTGCCAGCACCCACGGAGCAACTAATGAAAAACTGTTTTTT.

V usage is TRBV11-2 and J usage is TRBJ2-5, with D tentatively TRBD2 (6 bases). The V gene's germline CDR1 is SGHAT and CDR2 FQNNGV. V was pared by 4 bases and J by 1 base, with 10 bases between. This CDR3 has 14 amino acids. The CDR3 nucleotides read TGTGCCAGCAGCTATAGCGGACTCCAAGAGACCCAGTACTTC. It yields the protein CASSYSGLQETQYF.

Here the CDR3 DNA reads TGTGCCAGCAGCCCTCGTTTAGCCAGCAATCAGCCCCAGCATTTT. This gives the protein CASSPRLASNQPQHF. The chain is built from TRBV6-6 and TRBJ1-5, with D hard to call. Trimming shortened V by 6 bases and J by 1 base, and 13 bases separated the two germline ends. This CDR3 contains 15 residues. In germline, CDR1 is MNHNY, CDR2 SVGAGI (reference sequence).

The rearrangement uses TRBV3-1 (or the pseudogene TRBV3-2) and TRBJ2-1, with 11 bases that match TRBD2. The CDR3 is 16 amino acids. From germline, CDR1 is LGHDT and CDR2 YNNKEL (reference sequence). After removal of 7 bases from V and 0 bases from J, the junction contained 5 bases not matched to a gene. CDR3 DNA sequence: TGTGCCAGCAAACTAGCGGGGGACCACTCCTACAATGAGCAGTTCTTC. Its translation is CASKLAGDHSYNEQFF.

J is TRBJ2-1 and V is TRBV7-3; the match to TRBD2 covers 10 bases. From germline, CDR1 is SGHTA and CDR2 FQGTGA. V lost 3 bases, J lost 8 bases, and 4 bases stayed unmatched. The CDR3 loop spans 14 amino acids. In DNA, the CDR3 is TGTGCCAGCAGCTTTACCGGGACTAGCGATGAGCAGTTCTTC. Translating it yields CASSFTGTSDEQFF.